These 7 T cell receptor beta chains came from one sample sequenced in a study of glioma-infiltrating T cells. The iRepertoire nested amplicon-rescue multiplex PCR amplified TCR alpha and beta CDR3s from RNA. One entry per CDR3 protein, called by TCRdb with MiXCR from the multiplex PCR reads. The sample includes 400,000 or so distinct CDR3 sequences, 41% of them seen just once. The sequenced sample consisted of glioma tissue, nonneoplastic brain tissue, or PBMCs (not recorded which). These receptor sequences come from a human donor with low-grade glioma or glioblastoma, undergoing nonglioma brain surgery, or in good health (not recorded which).

This chain connects TRBV12-3 or TRBV12-4 to TRBJ2-1; no clear D. Judging by the DNA end, TRBJ2-7 fits better; the J call may be wrong. CDR3 length equals 13 residues. In DNA form, the CDR3 reads TGTGCCAGCAGCCATGGAGTGAGCTACGAGCAGTACTTC. Protein sequence: CASSHGVSYEQYF.

On this clonotype: Being one base from a much bigger clone, this may be a read error. This chain links TRBV7-2 with TRBJ1-1; 8 bases agree with TRBD1. The CDR3 runs 14 residues. In germline, CDR1 is SGHTA, CDR2 FQGNSA. Trimming at V came to 5 bases and at J to 6 bases, leaving 8 bases not matched to a gene. The CDR3 loop is CASSRTGTGAEAFF. The CDR3 DNA reads as TGTGCCAGCAGCAGGACAGGGACGGGAGCTGAAGCTTTCTTT.

This clonotype was observed at least ten times. The rearrangement uses TRBV20-1 and TRBJ2-7; the match to TRBD2 covers 7 bases. V dropped 6 bases and J dropped 2; count of bases not matched to a gene: 13. The length of the CDR3 is 15 residues. CDR1 DFQATT and CDR2 SNEGSKA come from the germline V gene (reference sequence). CDR3 bases: TGCAGTGCCAAACCCCTGAGCGGGGTTCCCTACGAGCAGTACTTC. This sequence encodes CSAKPLSGVPYEQYF.

This clonotype was counted between two and nine times. V gene TRBV20-1 combines with J gene TRBJ1-2; D remains ambiguous. CDR1 and CDR2 from the germline V gene are DFQATT and SNEGSKA (reference sequence). V was shortened by 6 bases and J by 4 bases, with 12 bases between the two germline ends. The CDR3 length is 12 residues. CDR3 residues: CSARPNLYGYTF. CDR3 nucleotides: TGCAGTGCCCGGCCTAACCTCTATGGCTACACCTTC.

Comment on this clonotype: Possible read error: a much larger clone is one base away. The chain recombines TRBV3-1 with TRBJ2-5; D assignment may be TRBD1 or TRBD2 (6 bases each). The CDR3 has 16 residues. Per germline, CDR1 LGHDT and CDR2 YNNKEL (reference sequence). The germline V and J ends were trimmed by 4 bases and 2 bases, with 17 bases remaining between them. The CDR3 loop reads CASSRDWGGQQETQYF. For the CDR3, the DNA is TGTGCCAGCAGCCGAGATTGGGGAGGACAGCAAGAGACCCAGTACTTC.

CDR3 nucleotide sequence: TGCAGTGCTAGGACGGCTAGCGGGATCCGGAATGAGCAGTTCTTC. Translated, it gives CSARTASGIRNEQFF. The chain joins TRBV20-1 to TRBJ2-1; TRBD2 agrees at 9 bases. V shed 3 bases and J 7 bases; nucleotides not matched to a gene: 10. This CDR3 is built from 15 residues. Germline lookup yields CDR1 DFQATT and CDR2 SNEGSKA (reference sequence).

The chain combines TRBV28 with TRBJ2-1; 7 nucleotides agree with TRBD1. The CDR3 is 15 residues long. V was pared by 6 bases and J by 8 bases, with 13 bases of the junction left unmatched. The germline gives CDR1 MDHEN, CDR2 SYDVKM. The CDR3 DNA follows: TGTGCCAGCAGCCATCTAGGATATACAGGGGATGAGCAGTTCTTC. Translated, it gives CASSHLGYTGDEQFF.